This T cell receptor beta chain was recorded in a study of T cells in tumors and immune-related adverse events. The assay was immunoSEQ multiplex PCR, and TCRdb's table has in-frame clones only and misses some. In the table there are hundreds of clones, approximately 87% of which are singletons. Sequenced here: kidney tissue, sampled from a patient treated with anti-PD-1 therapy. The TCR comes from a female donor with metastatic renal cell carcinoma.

The CDR3 nucleotides read TGTGCCAGCAGCACCCGGGGGGGGACCCAGCCCCAGCATTTT. Translating it yields CASSTRGGTQPQHF. The chain employs TRBV7-8 and TRBJ1-5; a possible D gene is TRBD1 (5 bases). The CDR3 is 14 residues long. Germline lookup yields CDR1 SGHVS and CDR2 FQNEAQ. V lost 5 bases to trimming and J lost 7 bases, with 15 bases between them. Full variable domain (remainder filled in from reference TRBV7-8 and TRBJ1-5): GAGVSQSPRYKVAKRGQDVALRCDPISGHVSLFWYQQALGQGPEFLTYFQNEAQLDKSGLPSDRFFAERPEGSVSTLKIQRTQQEDSAVYLCASSTRGGTQPQHFGDGTRLSIL.